This T cell receptor beta chain stems from a study of blood T cell repertoires in COVID-19 (dated by TCRdb to 2018 to 2021). Looking at the study overall: Samples from collaborators originated in the United States, Italy and Spain and spanned both the acute and convalescent phases of COVID-19. The prospective study material was composed of cDNA or gDNA derived from T cells, B-cell-depleted T cells, or PBMCs. Subjects who had been exposed to COVID-19, were actively infected with it, or had recovered from it provided the deeply sampled blood TCRbeta repertoires that made up the dataset. The repertoires were released in a freely available public database meant as a resource for research on the immune response to SARS-CoV-2. The samples were drawn from the first 160 participants of the ongoing ImmuneRACE study and from 1,200 or so subjects provided by 6 global collaborators. The sample metadata nearly always contained a de-identified subject ID, COVID-19 status, age in years and sex. HLA class I and class II types, where available, came from metadata supplied by the sample provider rather than from assay-based typing. Broader findings and caveats from the paper: The quantity of clinical and demographic metadata differed by source and by participant and was supplied without curation.

One collaborating source in Seattle enrolled patients during active infection and followed them longitudinally through the course of disease. Whole blood was collected in K2EDTA tubes by collaborating institutions according to the institutions' own protocols. For TCRbeta analysis, collaborator samples were shipped as frozen whole blood, as isolated PBMCs, or as DNA extracted from either sample type. V is clipped by 1 base and J by 2 bases, and the sequence between their germline boundaries is 7 bases long. CDR1 and CDR2 were assigned from the germline V gene as MNHNS and SASEGT. The CDR3 runs 14 residues from the cysteine to the phenylalanine. The CDR3 DNA has 42 bases and is translated from base 1. This clone was recorded a few times. Its antigen is currently not known. The sample holds no much larger clone one base away, and base qualities are not on file. TCRbeta CDR3 regions were amplified from genomic DNA using the immunoSEQ Assay, a bias-controlled multiplex PCR. As for the original processing: The number of nucleated cells in each sample was estimated by amplification of reference gene primers within the assay. To quantify the absolute abundance of each unique TCRbeta CDR3 rearrangement, sequence reads were collapsed and filtered. For each sample, productive Simpson clonality was calculated as the square root of Simpson's diversity index over productive rearrangements. The immuneACCESS repertoire file appears here via TCRdb, limited to in-frame rearrangements. These files lack a portion of the clones; in checked studies, under half of the deficit traces to unresolved V genes, and the cause of the others is not known. Clone size and V and J calls were adopted from that table, with D and trimming inferred from the DNA. The sample yields 130,000 to 150,000 clones; 70% to 90% were counted once. 6.5% to 9.5% of the sample is in the top ten clones.

The sample consisted of peripheral blood. The V and J genes are TRBV6-1 and TRBJ2-3; the D gene is perhaps TRBD1, from 6 matching bases. The receptor was derived from a woman aged 55-70 years with COVID-19, enrolled during active disease. The CDR3 corresponds to CASSEDRDTDTQYF. The DNA sequence is as follows: TGTGCCAGCAGTGAAGACAGGGACACAGATACGCAGTATTTT.